This T cell receptor (beta chain) was found in a study of cytomegalovirus exposure and HLA in healthy donors. Whole-study context: Some 85 million unique TCRs, all from HLA-typed donors, were included in an early release of the data.

Researchers ran the PCR with 60 Vbeta and 13 Jbeta primers. Here immunoSEQ multiplex PCR was the method, and the copy in TCRdb shows in-frame clones only, minus some. This specimen shows some 48,000 clones; the ten leading clones hold 2.1%. As to this clone: No antigen is known for it.

This CDR3 region has 14 residues. The V gene's germline CDR1 is LNHDA and CDR2 SQIVND (reference sequence). V lost 11 bases to trimming and J lost 2 bases; unmatched junction nucleotides: 6. Study conclusions and caveats: Cytomegalovirus association was listed for 164 TCR beta chains.

Sequencing was carried out using PBMCs. This chain uses TRBV19 with TRBJ1-6, with TRBD1 matching over 7 bases. The TCR sequence derives from a woman between 40 and 55 years old in good health and CMV-seronegative. The CDR3 DNA follows: TGTGCCGCCGGGACAGACCCCTATAATTCACCCCTCCACTTT. This gives the protein CAAGTDPYNSPLHF.